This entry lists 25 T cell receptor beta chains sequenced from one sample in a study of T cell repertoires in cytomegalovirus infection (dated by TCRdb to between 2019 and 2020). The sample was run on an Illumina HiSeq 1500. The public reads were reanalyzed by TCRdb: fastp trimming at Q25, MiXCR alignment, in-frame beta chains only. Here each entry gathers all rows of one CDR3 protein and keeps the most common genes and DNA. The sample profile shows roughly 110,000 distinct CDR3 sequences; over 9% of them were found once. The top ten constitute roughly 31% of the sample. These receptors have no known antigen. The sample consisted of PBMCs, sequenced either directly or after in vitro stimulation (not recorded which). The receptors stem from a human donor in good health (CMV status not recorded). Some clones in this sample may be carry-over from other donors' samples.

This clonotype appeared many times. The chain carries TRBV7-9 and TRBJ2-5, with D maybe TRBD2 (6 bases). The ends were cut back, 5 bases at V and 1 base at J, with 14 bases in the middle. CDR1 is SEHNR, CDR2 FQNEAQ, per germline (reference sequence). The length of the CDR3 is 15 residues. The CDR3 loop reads CASSPFRGAQETQYF. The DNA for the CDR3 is TGTGCCAGCAGCCCATTTCGCGGGGCCCAAGAGACCCAGTACTTC.

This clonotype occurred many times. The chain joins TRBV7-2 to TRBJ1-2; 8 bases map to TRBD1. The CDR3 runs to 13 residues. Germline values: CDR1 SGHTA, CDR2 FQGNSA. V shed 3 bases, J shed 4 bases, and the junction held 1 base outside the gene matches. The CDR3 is CASSFTGGYGYTF. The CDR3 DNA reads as TGTGCCAGCAGCTTTACAGGGGGCTATGGCTACACCTTC.

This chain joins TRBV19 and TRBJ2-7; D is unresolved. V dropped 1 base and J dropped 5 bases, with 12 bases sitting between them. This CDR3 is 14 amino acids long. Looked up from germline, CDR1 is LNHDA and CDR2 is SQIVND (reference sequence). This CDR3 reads CASSIGTAYDEQYF. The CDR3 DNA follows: TGTGCCAGTAGTATAGGGACGGCGTACGACGAGCAGTACTTC. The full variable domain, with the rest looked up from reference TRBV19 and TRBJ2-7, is DGGITQSPKYLFRKEGQNVTLSCEQNLNHDAMYWYRQDPGQGLRLIYYSQIVNDFQKGDIAEGYSVSREKKESFPLTVTSAQKNPTAFYLCASSIGTAYDEQYFGPGTRLTVT.

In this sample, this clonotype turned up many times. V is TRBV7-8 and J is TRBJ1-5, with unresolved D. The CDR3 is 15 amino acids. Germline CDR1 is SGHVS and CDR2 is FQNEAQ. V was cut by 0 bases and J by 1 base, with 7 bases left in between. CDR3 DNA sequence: TGTGCCAGCAGCTTAGCGCCGGGGAGCAATCAGCCCCAGCATTTT. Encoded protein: CASSLAPGSNQPQHF.

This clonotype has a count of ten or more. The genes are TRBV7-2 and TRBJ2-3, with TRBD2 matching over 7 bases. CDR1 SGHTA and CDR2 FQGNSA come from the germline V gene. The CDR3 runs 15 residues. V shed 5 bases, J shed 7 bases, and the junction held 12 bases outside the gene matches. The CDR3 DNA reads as TGTGCCAGCAGCCTGCTTGAGGGAGGGCCCCATACGCAGTATTTT. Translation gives CASSLLEGGPHTQYF. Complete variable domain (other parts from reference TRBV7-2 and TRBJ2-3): GAGVSQSPSNKVTEKGKDVELRCDPISGHTALYWYRQSLGQGLEFLIYFQGNSAPDKSGLPSDRFSAERTGGSVSTLTIQRTQQEDSAVYLCASSLLEGGPHTQYFGPGTRLTVL.

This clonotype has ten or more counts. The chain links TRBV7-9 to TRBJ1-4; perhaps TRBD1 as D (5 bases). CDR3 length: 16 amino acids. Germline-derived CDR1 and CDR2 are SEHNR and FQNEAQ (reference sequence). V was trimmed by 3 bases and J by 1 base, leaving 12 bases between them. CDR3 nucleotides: TGTGCCAGCAGCTTGGGCAGGGTCGGAACTAATGAAAAACTGTTTTTT. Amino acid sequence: CASSLGRVGTNEKLFF. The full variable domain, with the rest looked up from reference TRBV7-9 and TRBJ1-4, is DTGVSQNPRHKITKRGQNVTFRCDPISEHNRLYWYRQTLGQGPEFLTYFQNEAQLEKSRLLSDRFSAERPKGSFSTLEIQRTEQGDSAMYLCASSLGRVGTNEKLFFGSGTQLSVL.

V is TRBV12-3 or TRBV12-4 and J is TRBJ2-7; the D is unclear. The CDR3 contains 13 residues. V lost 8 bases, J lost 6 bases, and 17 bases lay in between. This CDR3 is CASGRTLVGEQYF. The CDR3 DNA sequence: TGTGCCAGCGGACGGACCCTTGTAGGCGAGCAGTACTTC.

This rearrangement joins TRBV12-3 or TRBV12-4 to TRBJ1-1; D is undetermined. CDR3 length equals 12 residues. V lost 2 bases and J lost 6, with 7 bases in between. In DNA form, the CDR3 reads TGTGCCAGCAGTTTACACCTCGCTGAAGCTTTCTTT. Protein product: CASSLHLAEAFF.

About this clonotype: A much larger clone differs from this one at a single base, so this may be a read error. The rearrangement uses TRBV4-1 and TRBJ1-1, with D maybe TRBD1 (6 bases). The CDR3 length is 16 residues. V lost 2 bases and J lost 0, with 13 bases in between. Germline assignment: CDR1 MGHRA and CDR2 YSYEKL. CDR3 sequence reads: CASSQMQGILNTEAFF. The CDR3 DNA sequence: TGCGCCAGCAGCCAAATGCAGGGGATACTGAACACTGAAGCTTTCTTT.

The CDR3, as DNA: TGTGCCAGCAGTGTGGGACTAGCGGGAGAGGGTACGCAGTATTTT. Encoded protein: CASSVGLAGEGTQYF. The V gene is TRBV5-5, the J gene TRBJ2-3, with 14 bases lining up with TRBD2. Trimming at V came to 5 bases and at J to 8 bases, leaving 7 bases not matched to a gene. CDR1 and CDR2 (germline): SGHKS, YYEKEE (reference sequence). The CDR3 sequence is 15 residues long.

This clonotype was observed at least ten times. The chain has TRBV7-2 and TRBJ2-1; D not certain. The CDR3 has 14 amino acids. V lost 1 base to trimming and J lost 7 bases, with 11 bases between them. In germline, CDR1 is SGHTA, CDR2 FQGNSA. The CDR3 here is CASSLDPVLNEQFF. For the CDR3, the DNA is TGTGCCAGCAGCTTAGACCCCGTGCTGAATGAGCAGTTCTTC.

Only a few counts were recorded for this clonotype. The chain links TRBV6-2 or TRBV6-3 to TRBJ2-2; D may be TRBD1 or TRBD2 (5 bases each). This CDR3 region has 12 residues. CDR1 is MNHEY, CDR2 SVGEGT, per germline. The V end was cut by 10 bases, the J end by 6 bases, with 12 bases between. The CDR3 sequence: CATCSGPGELFF. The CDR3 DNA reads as TGTGCCACCTGCTCGGGGCCCGGGGAGCTGTTTTTT.

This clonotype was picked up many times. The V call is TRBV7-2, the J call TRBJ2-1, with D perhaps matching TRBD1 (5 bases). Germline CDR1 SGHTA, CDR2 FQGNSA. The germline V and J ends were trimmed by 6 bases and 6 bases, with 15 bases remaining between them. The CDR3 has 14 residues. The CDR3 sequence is CASSSVAGSNEQFF. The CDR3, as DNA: TGTGCCAGCAGTTCCGTGGCAGGGTCCAATGAGCAGTTCTTC. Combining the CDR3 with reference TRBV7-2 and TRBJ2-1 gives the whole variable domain GAGVSQSPSNKVTEKGKDVELRCDPISGHTALYWYRQSLGQGLEFLIYFQGNSAPDKSGLPSDRFSAERTGGSVSTLTIQRTQQEDSAVYLCASSSVAGSNEQFFGPGTRLTVL.

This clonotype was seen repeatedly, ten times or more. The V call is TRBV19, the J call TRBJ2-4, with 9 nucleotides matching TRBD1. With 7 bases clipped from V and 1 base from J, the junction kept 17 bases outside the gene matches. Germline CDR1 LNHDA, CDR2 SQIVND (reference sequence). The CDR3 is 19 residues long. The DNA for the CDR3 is TGTGCCAGTACCCCTAATCCGGGACAGGGAATCCTGGCCAAAAACATTCAGTACTTC. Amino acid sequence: CASTPNPGQGILAKNIQYF.

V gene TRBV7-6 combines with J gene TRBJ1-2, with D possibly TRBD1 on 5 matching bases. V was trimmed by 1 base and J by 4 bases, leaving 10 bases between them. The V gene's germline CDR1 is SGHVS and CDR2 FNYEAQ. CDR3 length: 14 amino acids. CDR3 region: CASSLVRGVYGYTF. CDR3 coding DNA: TGTGCCAGCAGCTTAGTTCGGGGGGTCTATGGCTACACCTTC. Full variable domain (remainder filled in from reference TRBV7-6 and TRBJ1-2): GAGVSQSPRYKVTKRGQDVALRCDPISGHVSLYWYRQALGQGPEFLTYFNYEAQQDKSGLPNDRFSAERPEGSISTLTIQRTEQRDSAMYRCASSLVRGVYGYTFGSGTRLTVV.

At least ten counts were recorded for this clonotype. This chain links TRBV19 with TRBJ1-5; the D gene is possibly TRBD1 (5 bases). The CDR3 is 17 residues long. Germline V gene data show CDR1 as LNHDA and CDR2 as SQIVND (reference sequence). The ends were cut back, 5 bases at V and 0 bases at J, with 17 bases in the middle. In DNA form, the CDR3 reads TGTGCCAGTAGTTCTCCCTGGATAGGGGCTAGCAATCAGCCCCAGCATTTT. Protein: CASSSPWIGASNQPQHF.

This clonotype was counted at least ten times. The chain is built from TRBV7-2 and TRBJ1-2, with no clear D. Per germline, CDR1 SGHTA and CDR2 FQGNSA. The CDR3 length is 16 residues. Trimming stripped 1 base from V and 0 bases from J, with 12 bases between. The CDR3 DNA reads TGTGCCAGCAGCTTAGGCGGCCGGAAAGCTAACTATGGCTACACCTTC. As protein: CASSLGGRKANYGYTF.

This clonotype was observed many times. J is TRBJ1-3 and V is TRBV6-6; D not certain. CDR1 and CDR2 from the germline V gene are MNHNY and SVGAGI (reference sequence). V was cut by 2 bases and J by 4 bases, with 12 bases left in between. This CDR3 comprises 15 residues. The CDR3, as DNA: TGTGCCAGCAGTTACGCTACAGCTGCCGGAAACACCATATATTTT. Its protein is CASSYATAAGNTIYF.

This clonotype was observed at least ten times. CDR3 sequence (DNA): TGTGCCAGCAGTTTCGAATTAGATGGCACTGAAGCTTTCTTT. It encodes CASSFELDGTEAFF. The rearrangement uses TRBV12-3 or TRBV12-4 and TRBJ1-1, with no clear D. The ends were cut back, 3 bases at V and 4 bases at J, with 12 bases in the middle. There are 14 residues in the CDR3.

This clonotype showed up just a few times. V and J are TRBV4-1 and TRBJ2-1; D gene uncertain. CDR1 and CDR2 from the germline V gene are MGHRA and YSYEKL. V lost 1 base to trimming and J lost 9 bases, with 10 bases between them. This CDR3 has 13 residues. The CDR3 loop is CASSQAPSFEQFF. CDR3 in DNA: TGCGCCAGCAGCCAAGCTCCGAGCTTTGAGCAGTTCTTC.

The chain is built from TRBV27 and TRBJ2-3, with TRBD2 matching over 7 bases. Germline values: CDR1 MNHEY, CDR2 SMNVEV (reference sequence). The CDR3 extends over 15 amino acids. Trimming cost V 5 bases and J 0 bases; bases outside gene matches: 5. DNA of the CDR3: TGTGCCAGCAGTACGGGACTATCGAGCACAGATACGCAGTATTTT. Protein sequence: CASSTGLSSTDTQYF.

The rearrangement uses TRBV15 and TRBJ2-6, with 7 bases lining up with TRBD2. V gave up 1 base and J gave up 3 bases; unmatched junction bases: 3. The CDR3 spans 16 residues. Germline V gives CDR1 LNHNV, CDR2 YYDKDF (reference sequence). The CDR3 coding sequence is TGTGCCACCAGCAGAGGCGGGGGTGGTGGGGCCAACGTCCTGACTTTC. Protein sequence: CATSRGGGGGANVLTF.

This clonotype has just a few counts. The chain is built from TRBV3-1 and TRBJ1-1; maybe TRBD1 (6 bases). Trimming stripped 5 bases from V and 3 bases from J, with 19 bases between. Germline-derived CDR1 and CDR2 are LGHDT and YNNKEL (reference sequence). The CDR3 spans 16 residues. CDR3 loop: CASSLEGGSGYTEAFF. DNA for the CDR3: TGTGCCAGCAGCTTAGAGGGGGGATCGGGATACACTGAAGCTTTCTTT.

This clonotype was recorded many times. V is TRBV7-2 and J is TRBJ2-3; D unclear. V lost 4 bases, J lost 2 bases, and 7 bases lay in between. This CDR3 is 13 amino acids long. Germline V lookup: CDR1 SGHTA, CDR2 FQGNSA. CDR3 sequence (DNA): TGTGCCAGCAGCTCCTTTACCACAGATACGCAGTATTTT. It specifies CASSSFTTDTQYF.

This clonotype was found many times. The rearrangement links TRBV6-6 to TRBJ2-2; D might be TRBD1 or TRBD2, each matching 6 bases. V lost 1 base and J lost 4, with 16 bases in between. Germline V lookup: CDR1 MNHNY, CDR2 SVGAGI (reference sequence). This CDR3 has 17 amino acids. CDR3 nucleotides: TGTGCCAGCAGTTACTTCTCTCAGGGGCGGGGCACCGGGGAGCTGTTTTTT. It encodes CASSYFSQGRGTGELFF.